This passage covers 19 T cell receptor beta chains from one sample sequenced in a study of OX40 agonist ivuxolimab in advanced cancers. The assay was immunoSEQ multiplex PCR, and TCRdb's table has in-frame clones only and misses some. Here the sample spans about 75,000 clones, roughly 84% being singletons. The sequencing here drew on CD4+ or CD8+ T cells sorted from blood, taken in a trial of the OX40 agonist ivuxolimab. These TCRs come from an adult with an advanced solid tumor such as melanoma, head and neck, liver or kidney cancer.

This clone was seen just once. The CDR3 DNA reads as TGTGCCAGCAGCTTAGGCAGCGCGGAAGAGACCCAGTACTTC. Its translation is CASSLGSAEETQYF. The chain combines TRBV11-3 with TRBJ2-5; no reliable D call. The CDR3 sequence is 14 residues long. Germline lookup yields CDR1 SGHNT and CDR2 YENEEA. With 1 base removed from V and 3 bases from J, the gap between germline ends came to 9 bases.

The genes are TRBV11-3 and TRBJ2-1, with 12 bases matching TRBD2. V lost 0 bases and J lost 9; bases outside the gene matches: 6. Germline lookup yields CDR1 SGHNT and CDR2 YENEEA. The CDR3 is 16 amino acids. The CDR3 DNA is TGTGCCAGCAGCTTAGAGACTAGCGGGAGTAGAGGTGAGCAGTTCTTC. Its protein product is CASSLETSGSRGEQFF.

This clone was picked up a small number of times. The chain links TRBV5-5 to TRBJ1-5; tentative D call: TRBD1 (6 bases). CDR1 is SGHKS, CDR2 YYEKEE, per germline (reference sequence). The CDR3 extends over 13 amino acids. V was clipped by 2 bases and J by 4 bases, with 7 bases between them. CDR3 protein: CASSFDRNQPQHF. The CDR3 nucleotides read TGTGCCAGCAGCTTCGACAGGAATCAGCCCCAGCATTTT.

This chain links TRBV4-2 with TRBJ2-7, with TRBD2 identical over 10 bases. V shed 1 base, J shed 1 base, and the junction held 1 base outside the gene matches. The V gene's germline CDR1 is LGHNA and CDR2 YNFKEQ. The CDR3 covers 15 residues. Written as DNA, the CDR3 is TGTGCCAGCAGCCAAGGACTAGCGGGTTCCTACGAGCAGTACTTC. It codes for CASSQGLAGSYEQYF.

V gene TRBV7-2 combines with J gene TRBJ2-5, with D perhaps matching TRBD2 (6 bases). From germline, CDR1 is SGHTA and CDR2 FQGNSA. V lost 5 bases and J 1 base, leaving 11 bases between the germline ends. The CDR3 is 14 amino acids. CDR3 protein: CASSAGTGQETQYF. The CDR3 DNA follows: TGTGCCAGCAGCGCCGGGACTGGCCAAGAGACCCAGTACTTC.

The gene calls are TRBV7-9 and TRBJ1-6; the D is unclear. Germline lookup yields CDR1 SEHNR and CDR2 FQNEAQ (reference sequence). CDR3 length: 16 residues. Trimming took off 0 bases at V and 6 bases at J, with 12 bases between the two ends. The CDR3 nucleotides are TGTGCCAGCAGCTTAGCGCAGCGAATGGGTAATTCACCCCTCCACTTT. Translation gives CASSLAQRMGNSPLHF.

V is TRBV7-2 and J is TRBJ1-1; D remains ambiguous. The V end lost 2 bases, the J end lost 4 bases, and 14 bases lay between the germline ends. Germline lookup yields CDR1 SGHTA and CDR2 FQGNSA. The CDR3 is 15 residues long. As DNA, the CDR3 is TGTGCCAGCAGCTTACCGGCCCCCCGGGGCACTGAAGCTTTCTTT. Its translation: CASSLPAPRGTEAFF.

The chain joins TRBV5-4 to TRBJ1-4; 7 bases agree with TRBD1. The V gene end was trimmed by 4 bases and the J gene end by 7 bases; junction bases not matched to a gene: 7. CDR1 and CDR2 from the germline V gene are SGHNT and YYREEE (reference sequence). The CDR3 length is 14 residues. This chain's CDR3 is CASSREGAGEKLFF. Written as DNA, the CDR3 is TGTGCCAGCAGCCGAGAGGGGGCGGGTGAAAAACTGTTTTTT.

Comment on this clone: At one boundary the junction diverges from the germline segment, which might be a read error. The rearrangement joins TRBV25-1 to TRBJ2-5, with a weak D call TRBD2 (6 bases). The germline V gene has CDR1 MGHDK and CDR2 SYGVNS. This CDR3 is built from 12 residues. The CDR3 here is CASCGNEEAQYF. The CDR3 nucleotides are TGTGCCAGCTGCGGGAATGAAGAGGCCCAGTACTTC.

V is TRBV15 and J is TRBJ1-2; a possible D gene is TRBD1 (5 bases). Between the trimmed V and J ends, which lost 0 bases and 14 bases, there was a span of 16 bases. The V gene's germline CDR1 is LNHNV and CDR2 YYDKDF (reference sequence). This CDR3 spans 13 amino acids. CDR3 DNA sequence: TGTGCCACCAGCAGAGAAGGGACCTCCGCGAAAACCTTC. The encoded protein is CATSREGTSAKTF.

The chain uses TRBV15 and TRBJ1-5; D may be TRBD1 (6 bases). The V and J ends lost 5 bases and 2 bases respectively, with 10 bases between them. There are 14 residues in the CDR3. CDR1 is LNHNV and CDR2 is YYDKDF in the germline V gene (reference sequence). The CDR3: CATSFPGGNQPQHF. CDR3 in DNA: TGTGCCACCAGCTTCCCAGGGGGCAATCAGCCCCAGCATTTT.

The genes are TRBV4-2 and TRBJ2-1; the match to TRBD2 covers 12 bases. Trimming at V came to 0 bases and at J to 4 bases, leaving 10 bases not matched to a gene. The CDR3 contains 19 residues. Germline assignment: CDR1 LGHNA and CDR2 YNFKEQ. CDR3 protein: CASSQDFGLAGMKYNEQFF. CDR3 nucleotides: TGTGCCAGCAGCCAAGATTTCGGACTAGCGGGGATGAAGTACAATGAGCAGTTCTTC.

The chain links TRBV27 to TRBJ2-1, with 14 bases that match TRBD2. The CDR3 length is 16 residues. Per the germline V gene, CDR1 is MNHEY and CDR2 is SMNVEV (reference sequence). Losses at the gene ends were 6 bases for V and 15 bases for J; bases not matched to a gene: 16. The CDR3 spells CASRSRLAGGPSRVFF. CDR3 sequence (DNA): TGTGCCAGCAGATCAAGACTAGCGGGAGGGCCCTCCCGGGTGTTCTTC.

In this sample, this clone turned up once. In nucleotides, the CDR3 is TGTGCCAGCAGCTTAGACGGGACAGGGTACGAAGCTTTCTTT. Translated, it gives CASSLDGTGYEAFF. V and J are TRBV11-1 and TRBJ1-1, with 9 bases fitting TRBD1. Germline CDR1 and CDR2: SGHAT and FQDESV (reference sequence). The V and J ends lost 1 base and 8 bases, in that order; junction bases with no gene match: 5. The length of the CDR3 is 14 residues.

The J gene is TRBJ1-5, the V gene TRBV13; 7 nucleotides line up with TRBD1. Germline trimming cut 5 bases from V and 4 bases from J; bases unmatched to any gene: 5. Per germline, CDR1 PRHDT and CDR2 FYEKMQ (reference sequence). CDR3 length: 14 amino acids. CDR3 in amino acids: CASSPGQKNQPQHF. In DNA form, the CDR3 reads TGTGCCAGCAGCCCGGGACAGAAGAATCAGCCCCAGCATTTT.

This clone turned up a few times. The chain uses TRBV27 and TRBJ1-1; D may be TRBD1 (6 bases). Trimming took off 1 base at V and 3 bases at J, with 9 bases between the two ends. The CDR3 is 14 amino acids. The germline gives CDR1 MNHEY, CDR2 SMNVEV (reference sequence). The DNA of the CDR3 is TGTGCCAGCAGTTTATACCCAGGGGACACTGAAGCTTTCTTT. Translating gives CASSLYPGDTEAFF.

The chain joins TRBV9 to TRBJ1-4, with 8 bases matching TRBD1. Unmatched junction bases numbered 5, after V lost 2 bases and J lost 5 bases. CDR1 is SGDLS, CDR2 YYNGEE, per germline. The CDR3 has 15 residues. The CDR3 DNA sequence: TGTGCCAGCAGCGTTGACAGGGGAGGGAATGAAAAACTGTTTTTT. This translates into CASSVDRGGNEKLFF.

The chain recombines TRBV2 with TRBJ1-2; 8 nucleotides match TRBD1. Germline assignment: CDR1 SNHLY and CDR2 FYNNEI. V lost 4 bases to trimming and J lost 6 bases; unmatched junction nucleotides: 13. This CDR3 region has 16 residues. The CDR3 is CASSAQGTGGDNGYTF. CDR3 coding DNA: TGTGCCAGCAGTGCGCAAGGGACAGGAGGGGACAATGGCTACACCTTC.

The CDR3 spells CASSVAVGLLNTEAFF. Written as DNA, the CDR3 is TGTGCCAGCAGCGTAGCTGTTGGGCTGTTGAACACTGAAGCTTTCTTT. The chain employs TRBV9 and TRBJ1-1; D ambiguous. V lost 0 bases and J 0 bases, leaving 12 bases between the germline ends. The CDR3 is made up of 16 amino acids. The V gene's germline CDR1 is SGDLS and CDR2 YYNGEE.